This is a list of T cell receptor beta chains from one sample in a study of identical twins' blood T cells. TCRdb re-analysed the 5' RACE reads in MiXCR, keeping a single row per CDR3 protein. The repertoire consists of 400,000 or so distinct CDR3 sequences, with 28% occurring once and the leading ten covering roughly 5.5%. Sequencing was done on a sample of PBMCs. These receptors were taken from a woman aged 18-50 years in good health. The CDR3 runs from the conserved cysteine through the conserved F or W. The order of the fields is clone size, D gene, V gene, J gene, CDR3 length, CDR3 protein, CDR3 DNA. D genes are given only for firm matches. The size entry is marked missing in some rows and otherwise reads once, few, many or a size class.

abundance: .; d_gene: .; v_gene: TRBV6-4; j_gene: TRBJ2-3; len: 16; CDR3aa: CASSDSGGSSADTQYF; CDR3nt: TGTGCCAGCAGTGACTCCGGGGGTAGCAGCGCTGATACGCAGTATTTT
abundance: .; d_gene: TRBD1; v_gene: TRBV9; j_gene: TRBJ1-4; len: 16; CDR3aa: CASSAQTSRGHEKLFF; CDR3nt: TGTGCCAGCAGCGCCCAGACGTCCAGGGGGCATGAAAAACTGTTTTTT
abundance: many; d_gene: .; v_gene: TRBV12-3/TRBV12-4; j_gene: TRBJ1-6; len: 14; CDR3aa: CASSLGQLNSPLHF; CDR3nt: TGTGCCAGCAGTTTAGGACAACTTAATTCACCCCTCCACTTT
abundance: few; d_gene: .; v_gene: TRBV12-3/TRBV12-4; j_gene: TRBJ2-3; len: 16; CDR3aa: CASSLGSVGGTDTQYF; CDR3nt: TGTGCCAGCAGTTTAGGTTCGGTTGGAGGCACAGATACGCAGTATTTT
abundance: .; d_gene: .; v_gene: TRBV12-5; j_gene: TRBJ2-1; len: 13; CDR3aa: CTSRRGGYNEQFF; CDR3nt: TGTACTAGCCGAAGGGGGGGTTACAATGAGCAGTTCTTC
abundance: many; d_gene: TRBD1; v_gene: TRBV29-1; j_gene: TRBJ1-1; len: 16; CDR3aa: CSVVRGNRGSVTEAFF; CDR3nt: TGCAGCGTTGTAAGGGGGAACAGGGGCTCAGTGACGGAAGCTTTCTTT
abundance: .; d_gene: .; v_gene: TRBV12-3/TRBV12-4; j_gene: TRBJ1-6; len: 17; CDR3aa: CASSPGGGSSYNSPLHF; CDR3nt: TGTGCCAGCAGCCCTGGGGGGGGGAGCTCCTATAATTCACCCCTCCACTTT
abundance: .; d_gene: TRBD1; v_gene: TRBV19; j_gene: TRBJ1-2; len: 12; CDR3aa: CAIKGQSRGYTF; CDR3nt: TGTGCCATCAAGGGACAGTCTCGTGGCTACACCTTC
abundance: many; d_gene: .; v_gene: TRBV5-1; j_gene: TRBJ2-3; len: 14; CDR3aa: CASSSIPSTDTQYF; CDR3nt: TGCGCCAGCAGCTCGATCCCTAGCACAGATACGCAGTATTTT
abundance: .; d_gene: TRBD2; v_gene: TRBV5-1; j_gene: TRBJ2-1; len: 13; CDR3aa: CASSPGGNNEQFF; CDR3nt: TGCGCCAGCAGCCCCGGGGGGAACAATGAGCAGTTCTTC
abundance: many; d_gene: .; v_gene: TRBV29-1; j_gene: TRBJ2-2; len: 13; CDR3aa: CSVVSVNTGELFF; CDR3nt: TGCAGCGTTGTTTCCGTGAACACCGGGGAGCTGTTTTTT
abundance: .; d_gene: .; v_gene: TRBV7-3; j_gene: TRBJ1-2; len: 14; CDR3aa: CASSPTPSRMGYTF; CDR3nt: TGTGCCAGCAGCCCGACCCCAAGTCGTATGGGCTACACCTTC
abundance: .; d_gene: .; v_gene: TRBV6-2/TRBV6-3; j_gene: TRBJ2-1; len: 12; CDR3aa: CASSYVSNEQFF; CDR3nt: TGTGCCAGCAGTTACGTGAGCAATGAGCAGTTCTTC
abundance: many; d_gene: .; v_gene: TRBV28; j_gene: TRBJ1-2; len: 14; CDR3aa: CASRVMPLSNGYTF; CDR3nt: TGTGCCAGCCGAGTCATGCCCCTTAGTAATGGCTACACCTTC
abundance: .; d_gene: TRBD2; v_gene: TRBV15; j_gene: TRBJ2-1; len: 15; CDR3aa: CATSPAGGRYNEQFF; CDR3nt: TGTGCCACCAGCCCGGCGGGGGGCCGTTACAATGAGCAGTTCTTC
abundance: few; d_gene: TRBD1; v_gene: TRBV12-3/TRBV12-4; j_gene: TRBJ1-1; len: 14; CDR3aa: CASSQDRVGTEAFF; CDR3nt: TGTGCCAGCAGCCAGGACAGGGTGGGCACTGAAGCTTTCTTT
abundance: .; d_gene: .; v_gene: TRBV6-1; j_gene: TRBJ2-7; len: 13; CDR3aa: CASSEFGDYEQYF; CDR3nt: TGTGCCAGCAGTGAGTTCGGGGACTACGAGCAGTACTTC
abundance: .; d_gene: .; v_gene: TRBV6-2/TRBV6-3; j_gene: TRBJ1-5; len: 13; CDR3aa: CASSYRSLQPQHF; CDR3nt: TGTGCCAGCAGTTACAGGTCCCTTCAGCCCCAGCATTTT
abundance: .; d_gene: .; v_gene: TRBV12-5; j_gene: TRBJ1-5; len: 15; CDR3aa: CASGPARESNQPQHF; CDR3nt: TGTGCTAGTGGCCCCGCCAGGGAGAGCAATCAGCCCCAGCATTTT
abundance: .; d_gene: .; v_gene: TRBV20-1; j_gene: TRBJ1-1; len: 13; CDR3aa: CSARHGLNTEAFF; CDR3nt: TGCAGTGCTAGACACGGTTTGAACACTGAAGCTTTCTTT
abundance: many; d_gene: TRBD2; v_gene: TRBV18; j_gene: TRBJ2-1; len: 18; CDR3aa: CASSPRASGGVTYNEQFF; CDR3nt: TGTGCCAGCTCACCAAGGGCTAGCGGGGGCGTCACCTACAATGAGCAGTTCTTC
abundance: .; d_gene: .; v_gene: TRBV28; j_gene: TRBJ2-4; len: 10; CDR3aa: CASGTRIQYF; CDR3nt: TGTGCCAGCGGAACTAGGATTCAGTACTTC
abundance: .; d_gene: .; v_gene: TRBV7-9; j_gene: TRBJ2-4; len: 15; CDR3aa: CASSPRRDGQNIQYF; CDR3nt: TGTGCCAGCAGCCCACGCCGGGACGGACAAAACATTCAGTACTTC
abundance: few; d_gene: .; v_gene: TRBV20-1; j_gene: TRBJ2-1; len: 17; CDR3aa: CSARDPGVSRGSNEQFF; CDR3nt: TGCAGTGCTAGAGATCCTGGTGTTTCTAGGGGAAGCAATGAGCAGTTCTTC
abundance: .; d_gene: TRBD1; v_gene: TRBV5-1; j_gene: TRBJ2-2; len: 16; CDR3aa: CASSTGGTDATGKLFF; CDR3nt: TGCGCCAGCAGCACAGGGGGGACAGACGCCACCGGGAAGCTGTTTTTT
abundance: .; d_gene: .; v_gene: TRBV5-5; j_gene: TRBJ1-4; len: 15; CDR3aa: CASSPLGPVQEKLFF; CDR3nt: TGTGCCAGCAGCCCGTTGGGGCCAGTTCAGGAAAAACTGTTTTTT
abundance: few; d_gene: .; v_gene: TRBV6-6; j_gene: TRBJ1-6; len: 14; CDR3aa: CAPQGSSYNSPLHF; CDR3nt: TGTGCCCCTCAGGGCAGCTCCTATAATTCACCCCTCCACTTT
abundance: .; d_gene: .; v_gene: TRBV2; j_gene: TRBJ2-7; len: 16; CDR3aa: CASSRLTRQFGYEQYF; CDR3nt: TGTGCCAGCAGCCGATTAACGAGACAGTTTGGCTACGAGCAGTACTTC
abundance: few; d_gene: TRBD1; v_gene: TRBV6-1; j_gene: TRBJ1-1; len: 14; CDR3aa: CASRTTGGQTEAFF; CDR3nt: TGTGCCAGCAGAACTACAGGGGGGCAGACTGAAGCTTTCTTT
abundance: .; d_gene: .; v_gene: TRBV5-1; j_gene: TRBJ1-1; len: 14; CDR3aa: CASSLDTLNTEAFF; CDR3nt: TGCGCCAGCAGCTTGGATACCCTGAACACTGAAGCTTTCTTT
abundance: .; d_gene: .; v_gene: TRBV12-3/TRBV12-4; j_gene: TRBJ1-4; len: 16; CDR3aa: CASSPVAVGTNEKLFF; CDR3nt: TGTGCCAGCAGCCCCGTGGCAGTTGGAACTAATGAAAAACTGTTTTTT
abundance: few; d_gene: TRBD1; v_gene: TRBV2; j_gene: TRBJ2-1; len: 16; CDR3aa: CASSENRQGFRNEQFF; CDR3nt: TGTGCCAGCAGTGAAAATAGACAGGGGTTTCGCAATGAGCAGTTCTTC
abundance: .; d_gene: .; v_gene: TRBV11-3; j_gene: TRBJ2-1; len: 15; CDR3aa: CASSLVGGVNNEQFF; CDR3nt: TGTGCCAGCAGCTTAGTTGGGGGAGTTAACAATGAGCAGTTCTTC
abundance: .; d_gene: .; v_gene: TRBV20-1; j_gene: TRBJ1-1; len: 12; CDR3aa: CSARYEETEAFF; CDR3nt: TGCAGTGCTAGATACGAGGAGACTGAAGCTTTCTTT
abundance: once; d_gene: .; v_gene: TRBV2; j_gene: TRBJ2-1; len: 14; CDR3aa: CAGSVYGRGDEQFF; CDR3nt: TGTGCCGGCAGTGTCTATGGCAGGGGCGATGAGCAGTTCTTC
abundance: .; d_gene: TRBD2; v_gene: TRBV7-9; j_gene: TRBJ2-3; len: 15; CDR3aa: CASSSRLALGDTQYF; CDR3nt: TGTGCCAGCAGCAGCAGACTAGCGTTGGGAGATACGCAGTATTTT
abundance: few; d_gene: .; v_gene: TRBV14; j_gene: TRBJ2-1; len: 19; CDR3aa: CASSPSHSRAGLSYNEQFF; CDR3nt: TGTGCCAGCAGCCCGTCCCACTCGCGGGCGGGATTATCCTACAATGAGCAGTTCTTC
abundance: .; d_gene: .; v_gene: TRBV12-5; j_gene: TRBJ1-1; len: 13; CDR3aa: CASGLDRSAEAFF; CDR3nt: TGTGCTAGTGGTTTGGACAGAAGCGCTGAAGCTTTCTTT
abundance: few; d_gene: TRBD1; v_gene: TRBV27; j_gene: TRBJ1-1; len: 14; CDR3aa: CASAPGQGSRKAFF; CDR3nt: TGTGCCAGTGCCCCGGGACAGGGAAGCCGAAAAGCTTTCTTT
abundance: .; d_gene: TRBD2; v_gene: TRBV5-1; j_gene: TRBJ2-1; len: 16; CDR3aa: CASSIGTSASYNEQFF; CDR3nt: TGCGCCAGCAGCATCGGGACTAGCGCATCTTACAATGAGCAGTTCTTC
abundance: .; d_gene: .; v_gene: TRBV10-3; j_gene: TRBJ1-2; len: 12; CDR3aa: CAISGTAYGYTF; CDR3nt: TGTGCCATCAGTGGTACCGCCTATGGCTACACCTTC
abundance: .; d_gene: .; v_gene: TRBV29-1; j_gene: TRBJ2-2; len: 13; CDR3aa: CSANRENTGELFF; CDR3nt: TGCAGCGCCAACAGGGAGAACACCGGGGAGCTGTTTTTT
abundance: few; d_gene: TRBD2; v_gene: TRBV12-3/TRBV12-4; j_gene: TRBJ2-3; len: 14; CDR3aa: CASRIAGGHYTQYF; CDR3nt: TGTGCCAGCAGAATAGCGGGGGGCCATTATACGCAGTATTTT
abundance: .; d_gene: TRBD1; v_gene: TRBV29-1; j_gene: TRBJ2-7; len: 12; CDR3aa: CSEQGVTYEQDF; CDR3nt: TGCAGCGAACAGGGGGTAACCTACGAGCAGGACTTC
abundance: few; d_gene: TRBD2; v_gene: TRBV11-1; j_gene: TRBJ2-1; len: 13; CDR3aa: CASSLGEGDEQFF; CDR3nt: TGTGCCAGCAGCTTAGGGGAGGGCGATGAGCAGTTCTTC
abundance: .; d_gene: .; v_gene: TRBV20-1; j_gene: TRBJ2-7; len: 14; CDR3aa: CSARGDSGGYEQYF; CDR3nt: TGCAGTGCTAGGGGCGATTCTGGAGGCTACGAGCAGTACTTC
abundance: .; d_gene: .; v_gene: TRBV7-9; j_gene: TRBJ2-7; len: 14; CDR3aa: CASSLLGGNYEQYF; CDR3nt: TGTGCCAGCAGCTTGTTGGGGGGAAACTACGAGCAGTACTTC
abundance: few; d_gene: .; v_gene: TRBV7-9; j_gene: TRBJ1-6; len: 14; CDR3aa: CASSLMDGGSPLHF; CDR3nt: TGTGCCAGCAGCTTGATGGACGGAGGGTCACCCCTCCACTTT
abundance: few; d_gene: TRBD1; v_gene: TRBV7-9; j_gene: TRBJ2-1; len: 15; CDR3aa: CASSLGQVSYNEQFF; CDR3nt: TGTGCCAGCAGCCTCGGACAGGTATCCTACAATGAGCAGTTCTTC
abundance: .; d_gene: TRBD1; v_gene: TRBV20-1; j_gene: TRBJ2-1; len: 11; CDR3aa: CSARGLAEQFF; CDR3nt: TGCAGTGCCAGGGGGTTAGCTGAGCAGTTCTTC
abundance: .; d_gene: TRBD1; v_gene: TRBV2; j_gene: TRBJ1-2; len: 15; CDR3aa: CASSDRTGGFYGYTF; CDR3nt: TGTGCCAGCAGTGACCGGACAGGGGGGTTCTATGGCTACACCTTC
abundance: .; d_gene: .; v_gene: TRBV2; j_gene: TRBJ1-2; len: 12; CDR3aa: CASSSRILVYTF; CDR3nt: TGTGCCAGCAGTAGCAGAATACTTGTCTACACCTTC
abundance: few; d_gene: TRBD1; v_gene: TRBV12-3/TRBV12-4; j_gene: TRBJ1-1; len: 15; CDR3aa: CASSFKLTGSTEAFF; CDR3nt: TGTGCCAGCAGTTTTAAGTTGACAGGGAGCACTGAAGCTTTCTTT
abundance: .; d_gene: .; v_gene: TRBV5-1; j_gene: TRBJ1-2; len: 14; CDR3aa: CASSLGVVAYGYTF; CDR3nt: TGCGCCAGCAGCTTGGGGGTCGTGGCCTATGGCTACACCTTC
abundance: .; d_gene: TRBD1; v_gene: TRBV29-1; j_gene: TRBJ1-1; len: 13; CDR3aa: CSVPGTGLGEAFF; CDR3nt: TGCAGCGTCCCAGGGACAGGGCTTGGTGAAGCTTTCTTT
abundance: .; d_gene: .; v_gene: TRBV19; j_gene: TRBJ1-5; len: 12; CDR3aa: CASRAFNQPQHF; CDR3nt: TGTGCCAGTCGAGCTTTCAATCAGCCCCAGCATTTT
abundance: .; d_gene: .; v_gene: TRBV9; j_gene: TRBJ2-7; len: 14; CDR3aa: CASSVASETYEQYF; CDR3nt: TGTGCCAGCAGCGTGGCTAGCGAGACCTACGAGCAGTACTTC
abundance: many; d_gene: .; v_gene: TRBV2; j_gene: TRBJ2-3; len: 14; CDR3aa: CAGKIHTGTDTQYF; CDR3nt: TGTGCCGGTAAGATTCATACGGGCACAGATACGCAGTATTTT
abundance: few; d_gene: .; v_gene: TRBV7-2; j_gene: TRBJ1-4; len: 16; CDR3aa: CASSLARLPVGEKLFF; CDR3nt: TGTGCCAGCAGCTTAGCGCGACTTCCGGTCGGTGAAAAACTGTTTTTT
abundance: .; d_gene: .; v_gene: TRBV6-5; j_gene: TRBJ1-2; len: 14; CDR3aa: CASSYRGGAYGYTF; CDR3nt: TGTGCCAGCAGTTACAGGGGAGGGGCCTATGGCTACACCTTC